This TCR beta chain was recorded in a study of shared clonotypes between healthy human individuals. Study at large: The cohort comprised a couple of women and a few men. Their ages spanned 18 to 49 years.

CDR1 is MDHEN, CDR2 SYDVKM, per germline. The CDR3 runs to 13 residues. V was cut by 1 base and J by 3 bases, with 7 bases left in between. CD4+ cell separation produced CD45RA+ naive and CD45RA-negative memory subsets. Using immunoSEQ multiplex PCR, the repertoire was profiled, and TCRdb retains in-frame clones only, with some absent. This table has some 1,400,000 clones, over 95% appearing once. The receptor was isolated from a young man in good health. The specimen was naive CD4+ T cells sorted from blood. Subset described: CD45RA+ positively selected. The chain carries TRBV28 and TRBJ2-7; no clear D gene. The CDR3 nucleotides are TGTGCCAGCAGTTTATCAGCTGTCTACGAGCAGTACTTC. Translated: CASSLSAVYEQYF.